This T cell receptor beta chain was sequenced in a study of CD8+CD57+ T cells in acquired aplastic anemia. Genomic DNA served as template for TCR beta VDJ and CDR3 profiling. TCRdb processed the reads anew with MiXCR; each CDR3 protein has one entry. The table includes about 160,000 distinct CDR3 sequences, roughly 48% detected once. Patients included in sequencing had previously demonstrated CD8+CD57+ cell expansion by flow cytometry. CDR1 is SGHVS, CDR2 FQNEAQ, per germline. V was shortened by 5 bases and J by 5 bases, with 16 bases between the two germline ends. This CDR3 region has 14 residues. This chain joins TRBV7-8 and TRBJ2-7; D unresolved. Sequenced material: sorted CD4+, CD8+, or CD8+CD57+ T cells (not recorded which) from PBMCs. This clonotype was obtained from a human donor with aplastic anemia. Written as DNA, the CDR3 is TGTGCCAGCAGCCCCCGTTACAATGTAAACGAGCAGTACTTC. Encoded protein: CASSPRYNVNEQYF. Full variable domain (outside the CDR3, taken from reference TRBV7-8 and TRBJ2-7): GAGVSQSPRYKVAKRGQDVALRCDPISGHVSLFWYQQALGQGPEFLTYFQNEAQLDKSGLPSDRFFAERPEGSVSTLKIQRTQQEDSAVYLCASSPRYNVNEQYFGPGTRLTVT.